Listed here is a single T cell receptor beta chain. The CDR3 runs to 12 residues. Germline V gene sequence: CDR1 SNHLY, CDR2 FYNNEI. Trimming pared 5 bases from V and 7 bases from J, leaving 11 bases between. The data are from a study of blood T cell repertoires in COVID-19. Study as a whole: Sites in the United States, Italy and Spain provided acute and convalescent COVID-19 samples. T cells, B-cell-depleted T cells, or PBMCs provided the cDNA or gDNA that served as material.

In the authors' workflow: Amplification with reference gene primers provided the estimates of nucleated cell counts. Data came from immunoSEQ multiplex PCR; TCRdb stores just in-frame clones and leaves some out. The V and J calls and clone size come from that table; D and trimming were worked out from the DNA. The sample holds fewer than 200,000 clones, 70% to 90% seen once. The source material was peripheral blood. The chain combines TRBV2 with TRBJ1-2; D is undetermined. This TCR derives from a man aged 40-50 years with acute or convalescent COVID-19. In DNA, the CDR3 is TGTGCCAGCAGTACCCACAGTTCTGGCTACACCTTC. Its protein is CASSTHSSGYTF.